These 23 T cell receptor beta chains were sequenced from one sample in a study of response to subunit inactivated influenza vaccine. TCRdb analysed the RT-PCR reads with MiXCR anew, one entry per CDR3 protein. The sample includes 500,000 to 650,000 distinct CDR3 sequences, around 8% of them seen just once. The specimen was PBMCs from blood, collected 23 months after vaccination. The receptors stem from a man between 50 and 75 years old who received an inactivated influenza vaccine.

In this sample, this clonotype turned up a few times. This chain connects TRBV28 to TRBJ2-7; 8 bases line up with TRBD2. The V gene end was trimmed by 2 bases and the J gene end by 5 bases; junction bases not matched to a gene: 8. The germline gives CDR1 MDHEN, CDR2 SYDVKM. The CDR3 spans 15 residues. CDR3 amino acids: CASSLVLAGPNEQYF. The CDR3 nucleotides are TGTGCCAGCAGTTTAGTGTTAGCGGGACCTAACGAGCAGTACTTC.

This clonotype was counted at least ten times. The chain uses TRBV5-1 and TRBJ2-3; TRBD2 might be the D (6 bases). Germline loops: CDR1 SGHRS, CDR2 YFSETQ. This CDR3 has 16 residues. The V end was cut by 0 bases, the J end by 0 bases, with 11 bases between. This CDR3 is CASSLAVAESTDTQYF. In DNA, the CDR3 is TGCGCCAGCAGCTTGGCCGTAGCGGAGAGCACAGATACGCAGTATTTT.

This clonotype was detected only a few times. CDR3 nucleotide sequence: TGCAGTGCTCACCAAAGTGGCGGGGGCATCGAGCAGTACTTC. Its protein product is CSAHQSGGGIEQYF. V is TRBV20-1 and J is TRBJ2-7, with D possibly being TRBD2 (7 bases). V lost 5 bases, J lost 6 bases, and 20 bases lay in between. The germline V gene encodes CDR1 DFQATT and CDR2 SNEGSKA (reference sequence). This CDR3 comprises 14 residues.

The rearrangement joins TRBV5-6 to TRBJ2-1; 8 bases agree with TRBD2. CDR1 and CDR2 from the germline V gene are SGHDT and YYEEEE. The CDR3 covers 18 residues. The V segment lost 2 bases and the J segment 4 bases; nucleotides outside the gene matches: 14. The CDR3 sequence is CASSLNVTGGPGYNEQFF. The CDR3 region has the DNA TGTGCCAGCAGCTTAAACGTCACGGGGGGGCCGGGGTACAATGAGCAGTTCTTC.

This rearrangement joins TRBV5-1 to TRBJ2-1, with 7 bases lining up with TRBD1. This CDR3 is built from 14 residues. CDR1 is SGHRS and CDR2 is YFSETQ in the germline V gene. J lost 8 bases, V lost 4 bases, and 9 bases had no gene match. The CDR3 spells CASSMGQSTDEQFF. The CDR3 DNA reads TGCGCCAGCAGCATGGGACAGTCTACCGATGAGCAGTTCTTC.

This sequence joins TRBV20-1 and TRBJ1-2; no clear D gene. V lost 6 bases and J lost 5, with 19 bases in between. CDR1 and CDR2 (germline): DFQATT, SNEGSKA (reference sequence). There are 14 residues in the CDR3. This CDR3 is CSASRVREGYGYTF. CDR3 coding DNA: TGCAGTGCCAGCCGGGTGCGGGAGGGTTATGGCTACACCTTC.

This clonotype showed up just a few times. As DNA, the CDR3 is TGCAGCGTTGAAGATCTCAGGGGCACAGATACGCAGTATTTT. Its protein is CSVEDLRGTDTQYF. The chain links TRBV29-1 to TRBJ2-3, with D tentatively TRBD1 (5 bases). The germline V gene has CDR1 SQVTM and CDR2 ANQGSEA. V was pared by 0 bases and J by 1 base, with 8 bases between. This CDR3 spans 14 amino acids.

This clonotype was picked up a small number of times. The V and J genes are TRBV25-1 and TRBJ2-7, with no clear D. Trimming took off 5 bases at V and 3 bases at J, with 11 bases between the two ends. This CDR3 is 13 amino acids long. Germline V CDR1 and CDR2: MGHDK, SYGVNS. The CDR3: CASSSALIYEQYF. Written as DNA, the CDR3 is TGTGCCAGCAGTTCGGCGCTTATCTACGAGCAGTACTTC.

This clonotype was counted only a few times. J is TRBJ2-5 and V is TRBV4-2; TRBD2 aligns across 9 bases. This CDR3 comprises 15 residues. Per germline, CDR1 LGHNA and CDR2 YNFKEQ. With 6 bases clipped from V and 2 bases from J, the junction kept 7 bases outside the gene matches. In DNA form, the CDR3 reads TGTGCCAGCAGTCCGAATAGCGGGGGACAAGAGACCCAGTACTTC. Residues: CASSPNSGGQETQYF.

The sample holds many counts of this clonotype. The gene calls are TRBV5-1 and TRBJ1-1; no reliable D call. The length of the CDR3 is 13 residues. Germline values: CDR1 SGHRS, CDR2 YFSETQ. V lost 0 bases to trimming and J lost 1 base, with 4 bases between them. The CDR3 nucleotides are TGCGCCAGCAGCTTGGAAAAGAACACTGAAGCTTTCTTT. Encoded protein: CASSLEKNTEAFF.

The V call is TRBV7-2, the J call TRBJ2-7; 7 nucleotides match TRBD2. V trimming: 0 bases; J trimming: 3 bases; junction bases outside the gene matches: 5. The CDR3 loop spans 15 amino acids. CDR1 SGHTA and CDR2 FQGNSA come from the germline V gene. CDR3 nucleotide sequence: TGTGCCAGCAGCTTAGCGCGGGGGACGGTCTACGAGCAGTACTTC. Its protein is CASSLARGTVYEQYF.

The chain joins TRBV4-2 to TRBJ2-4; D perhaps matches TRBD1 (6 bases). The CDR3 runs 16 residues. V was clipped by 0 bases and J by 3 bases, with 12 bases between them. Germline V CDR1 and CDR2: LGHNA, YNFKEQ. The CDR3 DNA is TGTGCCAGCAGCCAAGATGAGGGGGTGGGCAAAAACATTCAGTACTTC. This translates into CASSQDEGVGKNIQYF.

Ten or more counts support this clonotype. V gene TRBV4-1 combines with J gene TRBJ2-3, with D possibly being TRBD1 (5 bases). This CDR3 has 15 amino acids. Trimming shortened V by 4 bases and J by 0 bases, and 11 bases separated the two germline ends. CDR1 MGHRA and CDR2 YSYEKL come from the germline V gene. CDR3 sequence reads: CASSPTVTSTDTQYF. CDR3 coding DNA: TGCGCCAGCAGCCCGACAGTTACTAGCACAGATACGCAGTATTTT.

The V and J genes are TRBV6-1 and TRBJ2-2, with 10 bases that match TRBD1. Germline-derived CDR1 and CDR2 are MNHNS and SASEGT. This CDR3 region has 13 residues. Trimming cost V 6 bases and J 6 bases; bases outside gene matches: 1. Written as DNA, the CDR3 is TGTGCCAGCAGGGGACAGGGGCCCGGGGAGCTGTTTTTT. The encoded protein is CASRGQGPGELFF.

V gene TRBV7-2 combines with J gene TRBJ2-5, with D perhaps TRBD1 (6 bases). V gave up 5 bases and J gave up 5 bases, with 18 bases separating them. CDR3 length: 15 amino acids. Germline CDR1 SGHTA, CDR2 FQGNSA. In DNA form, the CDR3 reads TGTGCCAGCAGCCCCCGGGACAAAACACGGGAGACCCAGTACTTC. It translates to CASSPRDKTRETQYF.

This clonotype has just a few counts. The CDR3 protein is CASSYRRFGEQYF. CDR3 nucleotides: TGTGCCAGCAGTTATAGGAGGTTTGGGGAGCAGTACTTC. The chain has TRBV6-5 and TRBJ2-7, with D possibly TRBD2 on 5 matching bases. V dropped 3 bases and J dropped 7 bases, with 13 bases sitting between them. This CDR3 is built from 13 residues. CDR1 is MNHEY, CDR2 SVGAGI, per germline.

The J gene is TRBJ2-6, the V gene TRBV11-2; 8 bases map to TRBD2. Germline trimming cut 0 bases from V and 3 bases from J; bases unmatched to any gene: 4. Germline CDR1 and CDR2: SGHAT and FQNNGV. This CDR3 has 17 amino acids. CDR3 residues: CASSLDRGGFGANVLTF. The CDR3 nucleotides read TGTGCCAGCAGCTTAGATCGGGGGGGGTTTGGGGCCAACGTCCTGACTTTC.

This clonotype was observed a few times. The rearrangement uses TRBV29-1 and TRBJ1-1; D is uncertain. Germline CDR1 SQVTM, CDR2 ANQGSEA. Trimming left V 5 bases short and J 0 bases short, with 7 bases between. This CDR3 comprises 12 residues. The CDR3 sequence: CSVLPMNTEAFF. DNA for the CDR3: TGCAGCGTTCTACCGATGAACACTGAAGCTTTCTTT.

The J gene is TRBJ2-5, the V gene TRBV29-1, with D possibly matching TRBD2 (5 bases). Germline assignment: CDR1 SQVTM and CDR2 ANQGSEA. Trimming took off 2 bases at V and 9 bases at J, with 16 bases between the two ends. The CDR3 is made up of 13 amino acids. CDR3 DNA sequence: TGCAGCGTTGAACATCGGGATGACGTGGCCCAGTACTTC. This encodes CSVEHRDDVAQYF.

V is TRBV3-1 and J is TRBJ2-7, with D hard to call. The V gene's germline CDR1 is LGHDT and CDR2 YNNKEL (reference sequence). The length of the CDR3 is 12 residues. V dropped 1 base and J dropped 5 bases, with 6 bases sitting between them. Written as DNA, the CDR3 is TGTGCCAGCAGCCAAGTGGGCGACGAGCAGTACTTC. It yields the protein CASSQVGDEQYF.

This clonotype has ten or more counts. J is TRBJ1-6 and V is TRBV6-4; no clear D. With 8 bases removed from V and 11 bases from J, the gap between germline ends came to 22 bases. The CDR3 sequence is 15 residues long. CDR1 and CDR2 (germline): MRHNA, SNTAGT. DNA of the CDR3: TGTGCCAGCCCTGGTCCCATTTGGGTGGAAACACCCCTCCACTTT. The encoded protein is CASPGPIWVETPLHF.

This clonotype was counted many times. The chain carries TRBV12-3 or TRBV12-4 and TRBJ1-6, with a tentative D call TRBD1 (6 bases). This CDR3 region has 16 residues. With 3 bases removed from V and 6 bases from J, the gap between germline ends came to 15 bases. The DNA of the CDR3 is TGTGCCAGCAGTTTGGGTCTCTGGGGGCCTAATTCACCCCTCCACTTT. Its protein product is CASSLGLWGPNSPLHF.

This clonotype was observed a handful of times. V and J are TRBV4-3 and TRBJ2-7; tentatively, D is TRBD2 (6 bases). The ends were cut back, 9 bases at V and 3 bases at J, with 18 bases in the middle. Germline CDR1 reads LGHNA; CDR2 reads YSLEER. The CDR3 consists of 14 residues. CDR3 sequence reads: CARERGNIYYEQYF. The CDR3 DNA is TGCGCCAGGGAACGGGGGAATATCTACTACGAGCAGTACTTC.